The 13 T cell receptor beta chains below were found in one sample sequenced in a study of T cells in localized non-small cell lung cancer. Libraries were prepared by immunoSEQ multiplex PCR; TCRdb keeps only in-frame clonotypes and omits some of them. Of about 57,000 clones listed, about nine tenths were seen once; the top ten hold about 20%. Sequencing was performed on peripheral blood, taken before any cancer treatment. These receptors all stem from a man between 40 and 70 years old with stage I lung adenocarcinoma.

The chain combines TRBV19 with TRBJ2-2; TRBD2 matches at 13 bases. CDR1 is LNHDA, CDR2 SQIVND, per germline (reference sequence). J lost 2 bases, V lost 6 bases, and 6 bases had no gene match. This CDR3 has 17 residues. The DNA of the CDR3 is TGTGCCAGTAGACGACTAGCGGGAGGCCAAAACACCGGGGAGCTGTTTTTT. This codes for CASRRLAGGQNTGELFF.

The chain carries TRBV27 and TRBJ1-1; D not certain. This CDR3 region has 13 residues. V was trimmed by 1 base and J by 11 bases, leaving 14 bases between them. The germline gives CDR1 MNHEY, CDR2 SMNVEV (reference sequence). CDR3 nucleotide sequence: TGTGCCAGCAGTTTATGGAACAGCCCTAGGGCTTTCTTT. Protein product: CASSLWNSPRAFF.

V gene TRBV5-4 combines with J gene TRBJ1-3; D uncertain. The germline CDR1 and CDR2 sequences are SGHNT and YYREEE (reference sequence). Trimming took off 0 bases at V and 0 bases at J, with 7 bases between the two ends. The length of the CDR3 is 15 residues. This chain's CDR3 is CASSLGGASGNTIYF. The DNA for the CDR3 is TGTGCCAGCAGCTTGGGCGGAGCCTCTGGAAACACCATATATTTT.

The chain uses TRBV6-1 and TRBJ1-3; D remains unclear. Germline V gene data show CDR1 as MNHNS and CDR2 as SASEGT. There are 14 residues in the CDR3. Trimming pared 1 base from V and 9 bases from J, leaving 13 bases between. Here the CDR3 DNA reads TGTGCCAGCAGTGAAGGCGGCAGTCGAGGCACCATATATTTT. Encoded protein: CASSEGGSRGTIYF.

This chain links TRBV2 with TRBJ1-4; 7 bases are a match to TRBD1. V was pared by 6 bases and J by 6 bases, with 7 bases of the junction left unmatched. There are 14 residues in the CDR3. Germline V CDR1 and CDR2: SNHLY, FYNNEI. Written as DNA, the CDR3 is TGTGCCAGCAGCGGGACAGTGGGAGATGAAAAACTGTTTTTT. Translated: CASSGTVGDEKLFF.

This chain uses TRBV27 with TRBJ2-2; D remains ambiguous. This CDR3 has 16 residues. V lost 3 bases and J lost 4, with 15 bases in between. Looked up from germline, CDR1 is MNHEY and CDR2 is SMNVEV (reference sequence). The CDR3 DNA reads as TGTGCCAGCAGTTTTGTACTAACCCTAGGCACCGGGGAGCTGTTTTTT. Its protein product is CASSFVLTLGTGELFF.

This clone has more than one count but fewer than ten. The chain links TRBV7-9 to TRBJ2-6, with D uncertain. Germline V CDR1 and CDR2: SEHNR, FQNEAQ (reference sequence). Trimming shortened V by 3 bases and J by 0 bases, and 9 bases separated the two germline ends. The CDR3 has 16 residues. CDR3 residues: CASSFPQLSGANVLTF. As DNA, the CDR3 is TGTGCCAGCAGCTTTCCACAACTCTCTGGGGCCAACGTCCTGACTTTC.

The chain couples TRBV5-1 to TRBJ2-7, with a tentative D call TRBD2 (5 bases). The ends were cut back, 0 bases at V and 3 bases at J, with 22 bases in the middle. The CDR3 contains 18 residues. Germline V gene sequence: CDR1 SGHRS, CDR2 YFSETQ. CDR3 nucleotides: TGCGCCAGCAGCTTGGACCCGGTTTCTCGGGAATTATACTACGAGCAGTACTTC. This encodes CASSLDPVSRELYYEQYF.

This chain links TRBV2 with TRBJ2-7; D gene unclear. There are 14 residues in the CDR3. Germline loops: CDR1 SNHLY, CDR2 FYNNEI. The V end was cut by 6 bases, the J end by 1 base, with 13 bases between. CDR3 DNA: TGTGCCAGCAGCCTCACGCGTCTTTCCTACGAGCAGTACTTC. The encoded protein is CASSLTRLSYEQYF. The variable domain in full, completed from reference TRBV2 and TRBJ2-7, reads EPEVTQTPSHQVTQMGQEVILRCVPISNHLYFYWYRQILGQKVEFLVSFYNNEISEKSEIFDDQFSVERPDGSNFTLKIRSTKLEDSAMYFCASSLTRLSYEQYFGPGTRLTVT.

This rearrangement joins TRBV5-1 to TRBJ2-4, with a possible D match to TRBD2 (5 bases). The germline V and J ends were trimmed by 0 bases and 3 bases, with 7 bases remaining between them. The germline CDR1 and CDR2 sequences are SGHRS and YFSETQ. The CDR3 spans 14 residues. The CDR3 DNA is TGCGCCAGCAGCTTGGCCGAGGGCAAAAACATTCAGTACTTC. Residues: CASSLAEGKNIQYF.

The J gene is TRBJ2-1, the V gene TRBV30; D may be TRBD1 (6 bases). V was trimmed by 8 bases and J by 5 bases, leaving 22 bases between them. The CDR3 spans 15 residues. Germline V gene data show CDR1 as GTSNPN and CDR2 as SVGIG (reference sequence). The CDR3: CASSGAGQWNNEQFF. CDR3 in DNA: TGTGCCAGTTCCGGTGCAGGACAGTGGAACAATGAGCAGTTCTTC.

This chain uses TRBV9 with TRBJ2-2; 9 nucleotides agree with TRBD1. Germline V lookup: CDR1 SGDLS, CDR2 YYNGEE. This CDR3 spans 16 amino acids. J lost 4 bases, V lost 3 bases, and 7 bases had no gene match. CDR3 amino acids: CASSGTGTGITGELFF. The CDR3 DNA sequence: TGTGCCAGCAGCGGAACCGGGACAGGGATCACCGGGGAGCTGTTTTTT. The entire variable domain, with the rest obtained from reference TRBV9 and TRBJ2-2, is as follows: DSGVTQTPKHLITATGQRVTLRCSPRSGDLSVYWYQQSLDQGLQFLIQYYNGEERAKGNILERFSAQQFPDLHSELNLSSLELGDSALYFCASSGTGTGITGELFFGEGSRLTVL.

The chain couples TRBV11-2 to TRBJ2-1, with 8 bases aligning to TRBD2. The CDR3 extends over 16 amino acids. The J segment lost 3 bases and the V segment lost 5 bases, leaving 9 bases of the junction unmatched. Germline lookup yields CDR1 SGHAT and CDR2 FQNNGV. CDR3 region: CASSLSGLGFYNEQFF. DNA of the CDR3: TGTGCCAGCAGCCTGTCGGGACTAGGATTCTACAATGAGCAGTTCTTC.